Given below is one TCR beta chain in context. Its antigen remains unknown. The approximately 120-subject validation cohort, separate from the approximately 670-subject first cohort, included the donors. The method was immunoSEQ multiplex PCR; TCRdb's version includes in-frame clones alone and lacks a portion of them. The sample lists 130,000 to 150,000 clones; about 88% were seen once. These data are taken from a study of cytomegalovirus exposure and HLA in healthy donors. The study, taken as a whole, reports: In vitro assays verified that three CMV-associated chains recognized CMV antigens specifically. Cytomegalovirus status was reportedly diagnosed by the classifier with high sensitivity and specificity.

Germline CDR1 GTSNPN, CDR2 SVGIG (reference sequence). The length of the CDR3 is 17 residues. After removal of 8 bases from V and 2 bases from J, the junction contained 18 bases not matched to a gene. The source of this sequence is a woman younger than 30 in good health and CMV-seropositive. Sequencing was done on a sample of PBMCs. J is TRBJ2-3 and V is TRBV30, with TRBD2 matching over 8 bases. In nucleotides, the CDR3 is TGTGCCGGACTGCCCGGCGGGAGGACCCTCTCCACAGATACGCAGTATTTT. Amino acids: CAGLPGGRTLSTDTQYF.